This TCR beta chain emerged from a study of T-cell memory formation after mild COVID-19. Background on the study: The study found TCR clusters largely donor specific.

V lost 0 bases to trimming and J lost 5 bases, with 13 bases between them. The germline V gene has CDR1 MNHEY and CDR2 SMNVEV (reference sequence). CDR3 length: 15 residues. This clonotype was counted between two and nine times. Its antigen remains unidentified. Findings and caveats of the study: CD4+ contracting clones were found mainly in CM and EM, and CD8+ ones in EMRA. Day 15 to 85 contracting clones showed balanced CD4/CD8; later expanders leaned CD4+.

It was 5'RACE with constant-segment primers that produced the TCR alpha and TCR beta cDNA libraries, which carried sample barcodes and UMIs. TCRdb re-called the 5' RACE reads with MiXCR, one entry per CDR3 protein. The table includes approximately 500,000 distinct CDR3 sequences, approximately 25% detected once. This TCR came from an adult woman who had mild COVID-19 (a few samples of this study predate the infection). Cell type and time point are not known. The sequenced material came from PBMCs or a T cell subset sorted from them (not recorded which). The chain uses TRBV27 and TRBJ2-5; TRBD2 is a possible D gene (5 bases). The CDR3 spells CASSLSRRTGETQYF. CDR3 nucleotide sequence: TGTGCCAGCAGTTTATCACGGAGGACGGGGGAGACCCAGTACTTC.